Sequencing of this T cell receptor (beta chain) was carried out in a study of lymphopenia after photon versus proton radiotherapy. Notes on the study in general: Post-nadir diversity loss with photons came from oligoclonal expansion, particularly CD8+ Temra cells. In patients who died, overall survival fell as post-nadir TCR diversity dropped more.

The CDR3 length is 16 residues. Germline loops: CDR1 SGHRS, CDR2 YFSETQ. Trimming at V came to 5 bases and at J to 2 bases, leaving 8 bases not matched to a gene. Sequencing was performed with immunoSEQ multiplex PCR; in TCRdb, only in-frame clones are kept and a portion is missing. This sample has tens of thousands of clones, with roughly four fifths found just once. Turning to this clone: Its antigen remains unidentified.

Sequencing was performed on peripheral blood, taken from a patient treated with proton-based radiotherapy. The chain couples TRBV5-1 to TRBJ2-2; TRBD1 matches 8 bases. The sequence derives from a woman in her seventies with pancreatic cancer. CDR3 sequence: CASRPQGAPNTGELFF. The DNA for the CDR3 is TGCGCCAGCAGGCCCCAGGGGGCGCCCAACACCGGGGAGCTGTTTTTT.